A selection of T cell receptor beta chains follows, all from one sample in a study of Graves' ophthalmopathy and Graves' hyperthyroidism. TCRdb recomputed calls from the multiplex PCR reads with MiXCR, one row per CDR3 protein. The sample lists about 200,000 distinct CDR3 sequences, under 30% occurring once. What was sequenced was peripheral blood. These receptor sequences come from a man aged 45-60 years with Graves' ophthalmopathy. The CDR3 runs from the conserved cysteine through the conserved F or W. A D gene is named only where the DNA matches it firmly. Part of the rows lack a size; the others show once, few, many or a class for expanded clones.

size: many
J: TRBJ1-1
length: 16
V: TRBV29-1
D: TRBD1
CDR3: CSVAGDRGYFATEAFF
DNA: TGCAGCGTTGCCGGGGACAGGGGGTACTTCGCCACTGAAGCTTTCTTT

size: many
J: TRBJ2-2
length: 15
V: TRBV7-2
D: -
CDR3: CASSLQGPSTGELFF
DNA: TGTGCCAGCAGCCTCCAGGGACCCTCGACCGGGGAGCTGTTTTTT

size: -
J: TRBJ2-7
length: 14
V: TRBV7-2
D: TRBD2
CDR3: CASSFGPSGYEQYF
DNA: TGTGCCAGCAGCTTTGGGCCTAGCGGGTACGAGCAGTACTTC

size: many
J: TRBJ1-5
length: 14
V: TRBV6-1
D: -
CDR3: CASSEREGNQPQHF
DNA: TGTGCCAGCAGTGAACGAGAGGGGAACCAGCCCCAGCATTTT

size: many
J: TRBJ2-7
length: 17
V: TRBV6-2/TRBV6-3
D: -
CDR3: CASTFGGGSIRIYEQYF
DNA: TGTGCCAGCACCTTCGGGGGTGGTTCCATTAGAATCTACGAGCAGTACTTC

size: many
J: TRBJ1-1
length: 12
V: TRBV6-2/TRBV6-3
D: -
CDR3: CASSYRRTEAFF
DNA: TGTGCCAGCAGTTACCGAAGAACTGAAGCTTTCTTT

size: -
J: TRBJ2-7
length: 13
V: TRBV7-2
D: -
CDR3: CASSLGTFGEQYF
DNA: TGTGCCAGCAGCCTGGGGACATTCGGCGAGCAGTACTTC

size: -
J: TRBJ2-5
length: 13
V: TRBV11-3
D: -
CDR3: CASTQTRGETQYF
DNA: TGTGCCAGCACCCAGACCCGAGGAGAGACCCAGTACTTC

size: -
J: TRBJ1-1
length: 15
V: TRBV5-1
D: -
CDR3: CASSLATAYYTEAFF
DNA: TGCGCCAGCAGCTTGGCGACAGCTTACTACACTGAAGCTTTCTTT

size: many
J: TRBJ2-7
length: 15
V: TRBV11-2
D: TRBD1
CDR3: CASSWEGQGLYEQYF
DNA: TGTGCCAGCAGCTGGGAGGGACAGGGCCTCTACGAGCAGTACTTC

size: many
J: TRBJ2-7
length: 16
V: TRBV10-2
D: TRBD1
CDR3: CASSLDWTGPSYEQYF
DNA: TGCGCCAGCAGCCTAGATTGGACAGGCCCATCCTACGAGCAGTACTTC

size: hyperexpanded
J: TRBJ1-1
length: 12
V: TRBV15
D: -
CDR3: CATSPPNTEAFF
DNA: TGTGCCACCAGCCCACCGAACACTGAAGCTTTCTTT

size: many
J: TRBJ2-7
length: 12
V: TRBV2
D: -
CDR3: CATRGPGPEQYF
DNA: TGTGCCACCAGGGGACCCGGCCCCGAGCAGTACTTC

size: many
J: TRBJ2-2
length: 13
V: TRBV19
D: -
CDR3: CASSHPAVGELFF
DNA: TGTGCCAGTAGTCACCCGGCGGTTGGGGAGCTGTTTTTT

size: -
J: TRBJ2-7
length: 15
V: TRBV6-1
D: TRBD2
CDR3: CASCAGILAGYEQYF
DNA: TGTGCCAGCTGTGCTGGGATTCTAGCGGGGTACGAGCAGTACTTC

size: -
J: TRBJ2-6
length: 16
V: TRBV19
D: -
CDR3: CASSLFGLSGANVLTF
DNA: TGTGCCAGTAGTTTATTCGGCCTCTCTGGGGCCAACGTCCTGACTTTC

size: many
J: TRBJ2-7
length: 15
V: TRBV6-5
D: TRBD1
CDR3: CASRSQGQPTGEQYF
DNA: TGTGCCAGCAGATCACAGGGACAGCCCACTGGGGAGCAGTACTTC

size: many
J: TRBJ2-6
length: 14
V: TRBV28
D: -
CDR3: CASSRNAGANVLTF
DNA: TGTGCCAGCAGTCGCAACGCTGGGGCCAACGTCCTGACTTTC

size: -
J: TRBJ1-2
length: 13
V: TRBV15
D: TRBD1
CDR3: CATSRETGEGYTF
DNA: TGTGCCACCAGCAGAGAGACAGGGGAAGGCTACACCTTC

size: -
J: TRBJ2-7
length: 15
V: TRBV7-2
D: -
CDR3: CASSLAEPGPREQYF
DNA: TGTGCCAGCAGCTTAGCGGAACCTGGTCCCCGCGAGCAGTACTTC

size: many
J: TRBJ2-3
length: 17
V: TRBV6-4
D: TRBD2
CDR3: CASSPPPGLAETDTQYF
DNA: TGTGCCAGCAGCCCACCCCCGGGACTAGCGGAGACAGATACGCAGTATTTT

size: many
J: TRBJ2-7
length: 16
V: TRBV3-1
D: TRBD1
CDR3: CASTLLRDRSYYEQYF
DNA: TGTGCCAGCACCCTCCTCCGGGACAGGAGTTACTACGAGCAGTACTTC

size: many
J: TRBJ2-2
length: 15
V: TRBV18
D: -
CDR3: CASSPQGQNTGELFF
DNA: TGTGCCAGCTCACCACAAGGACAGAACACCGGGGAGCTGTTTTTT

size: -
J: TRBJ2-7
length: 14
V: TRBV12-3/TRBV12-4
D: -
CDR3: CASSLASRGVEQYF
DNA: TGTGCCAGCAGTTTGGCCTCTAGAGGCGTCGAGCAGTACTTC

size: -
J: TRBJ1-2
length: 13
V: TRBV7-8
D: TRBD1
CDR3: CASSRDRESGYTF
DNA: TGTGCCAGCAGCCGTGACAGGGAGTCCGGCTACACCTTC

size: -
J: TRBJ2-7
length: 12
V: TRBV6-5
D: -
CDR3: CASSYSASEQYF
DNA: TGTGCCAGCAGTTACTCGGCGAGCGAGCAGTACTTC

size: -
J: TRBJ1-1
length: 13
V: TRBV7-9
D: -
CDR3: CASKAERNTEAFF
DNA: TGTGCCAGCAAGGCGGAGAGGAACACTGAAGCTTTCTTT

size: few
J: TRBJ2-7
length: 14
V: TRBV6-1
D: -
CDR3: CASSEQWTAYEQYF
DNA: TGTGCCAGCAGTGAACAGTGGACAGCCTACGAGCAGTACTTC

size: -
J: TRBJ2-5
length: 14
V: TRBV7-6
D: -
CDR3: CASSLSLLVETQYF
DNA: TGTGCCAGCAGCCTCAGTCTACTAGTGGAGACCCAGTACTTC